A single T cell receptor beta chain is shown here with its context. Its antigen is still unknown. No clone much larger than this one lies a single base away; base qualities are absent. This record comes from a study of CD8+CD57+ T cells in acquired aplastic anemia (dated by TCRdb to the late 2010s). Regarding the complete study: On average, sorted CD4+ and CD8+ cells yielded 3 to 4 ug of extracted DNA, with a range of roughly 0.18 to 30 ug. CD8+CD57+ expansion was defined as frequency above the mean frequency observed in healthy subjects. On the study overall, not on this receptor specifically: About 28 CD8+ CDR3 sequences were found in both patients and controls but appeared to be highly expressed in patients and within the immunodominant clones of the patients. Between patients and healthy controls, no significant difference in CD8+ Simpson's diversity was found (P=0.060).

The CDR3, from cysteine to valine, totals 13 residues. CDR3 DNA is the only sequence kept; it has 39 bases, read in frame from the first base. For CDR1 and CDR2, the germline V gene (reference sequence) lists SEHNR and FQNEAQ. The junction shows trimming of 4 bases on V and 6 bases on J, plus 13 bases between the germline ends. Profiling of TCR beta VDJ combinations and CDR3 sequences used genomic DNA as the template. An Illumina HiSeq 2000 was used for TCR repertoire sequencing. Per the original workflow: Repertoires were assessed using TRBV/TRBJ rearrangement plots, CDR3 size and DJ length profiles, and Simpson's diversity index. The immunodominant clone was defined as the most abundant DNA sequence in deep sequencing data. CDR3 amino acid sequences were screened for sharing across subjects and compared with published repertoires and the VDJdb database. TCRdb trimmed the raw reads at Q25, called clones with MiXCR and kept productive beta chains. Each CDR3 protein appears once, grouped with its most common genes and DNA. The V and J calls were determined by TCRdb, not by the authors. The sample data list tens of thousands of distinct CDR3 sequences, and roughly 69% of these were observed just once. The top ten clonotypes cover 45% to 75% of the sample.

Patients chosen for sequencing had shown expansion of CD8+CD57+ cells by flow cytometry. Every patient had a diagnosis of severe acquired aplastic anemia based on International Study of Aplastic Anemia and Agranulocytosis and Camitta criteria. At the time blood was sampled, none of the patients had received any therapy. In this study, sorted CD4+ and CD8+ T cells from the blood of healthy subjects and of severe aplastic anemia patients had their TCR repertoires deep-sequenced. Patients were enrolled in the USA under clinicaltrials.gov protocols 00001620, 01623167, 00001397, 00071045, 00081523 and 00961064. Ficoll-Paque density gradient centrifugation was used to isolate peripheral blood mononuclear cells. Before DNA extraction, CD4+ and CD8+ T cells were sorted by FACS or by magnetic beads.

This clonotype was obtained from a human donor with aplastic anemia. The source material was sorted CD4+, CD8+, or CD8+CD57+ T cells (not recorded which) from PBMCs. The sequence links TRBV7-9 to TRBJ2-7, with the D call perhaps TRBD1 or TRBD2, each one matching 5 bases. The CDR3 protein is CASSSGPGREQYV. The base sequence is TGTGCCAGCAGCTCCGGCCCGGGACGCGAGCAGTACGTC.